Listed here are 26 T cell receptor beta chains from one sample, sequenced in a study of T-cell memory formation after mild COVID-19. TCRdb re-derived calls from the 5' RACE reads in MiXCR, one entry per CDR3 protein. The table lists 450,000 to 700,000 distinct CDR3 sequences, approximately 18% of them singletons. What was sequenced was PBMCs or a T cell subset sorted from them (not recorded which). Source of these receptors: an adult woman who had mild COVID-19 (a few samples of this study predate the infection). Cell type and time point are not known.

There are a few counts of this clonotype. V usage is TRBV12-3 or TRBV12-4 and J usage is TRBJ2-2; TRBD1 matches 7 bases. The length of the CDR3 is 15 residues. With 6 bases clipped from V and 7 bases from J, the junction kept 11 bases outside the gene matches. CDR3 in amino acids: CASSHRQGWGGELFF. DNA of the CDR3: TGTGCCAGCAGCCACCGACAGGGCTGGGGCGGGGAGCTGTTTTTT.

The chain joins TRBV5-1 to TRBJ2-5, with 13 bases identical to TRBD2. The trim removed 4 bases at V and 5 bases at J, leaving 8 bases unmatched. The CDR3 is made up of 16 amino acids. Germline V gene lookup returns CDR1 SGHRS and CDR2 YFSETQ. The CDR3 is CASSPRTSGGRETQYF. In DNA form, the CDR3 reads TGCGCCAGCAGCCCCCGGACTAGCGGGGGTAGGGAGACCCAGTACTTC. Complete variable domain (other parts from reference TRBV5-1 and TRBJ2-5): KAGVTQTPRYLIKTRGQQVTLSCSPISGHRSVSWYQQTPGQGLQFLFEYFSETQRNKGNFPGRFSGRQFSNSRSEMNVSTLELGDSALYLCASSPRTSGGRETQYFGPGTRLLVL.

V is TRBV11-1 and J is TRBJ2-7; possible D gene TRBD2, 6 bases. This CDR3 contains 14 residues. Germline-derived CDR1 and CDR2 are SGHAT and FQDESV (reference sequence). The germline V and J ends were trimmed by 3 bases and 0 bases, with 9 bases remaining between them. CDR3 amino acids: CASSFFGSSYEQYF. Here the CDR3 DNA reads TGTGCCAGCAGCTTCTTCGGGAGCTCCTACGAGCAGTACTTC.

The genes are TRBV5-1 and TRBJ1-1; D remains unclear. Trimming left V 3 bases short and J 0 bases short, with 9 bases between. CDR1 is SGHRS, CDR2 YFSETQ, per germline. This CDR3 has 14 residues. This CDR3 is CASSSTAVNTEAFF. The CDR3 DNA follows: TGCGCCAGCAGCTCCACAGCAGTGAACACTGAAGCTTTCTTT.

This clonotype was observed a few times. The chain recombines TRBV27 with TRBJ2-7; D gene uncertain. The CDR3 contains 14 residues. The V gene lost 6 bases and the J gene lost 3 bases, with 15 bases spanning the gap. The germline V gene encodes CDR1 MNHEY and CDR2 SMNVEV (reference sequence). CDR3 loop: CASSPGGQFYEQYF. In DNA, the CDR3 is TGTGCCAGCAGCCCAGGTGGGCAGTTCTACGAGCAGTACTTC.

This clonotype has just a few counts. The chain couples TRBV24-1 to TRBJ2-3; unclear D gene. Germline CDR1 and CDR2: KGHDR and SFDVKD. The CDR3 has 15 residues. Trimming stripped 2 bases from V and 5 bases from J, with 13 bases between. The CDR3 DNA follows: TGTGCCACCAGTGATTCTCTACGGCCAGAAGATACGCAGTATTTT. It codes for CATSDSLRPEDTQYF.

This chain links TRBV3-1 with TRBJ2-7; possible D gene TRBD2, 6 bases. V lost 3 bases, J lost 3 bases, and 18 bases lay in between. Germline assignment: CDR1 LGHDT and CDR2 YNNKEL (reference sequence). The CDR3 extends over 16 amino acids. The DNA of the CDR3 is TGTGCCAGCAGCCATGGGCGGGGAGTGCGAGACTACGAGCAGTACTTC. Translating it yields CASSHGRGVRDYEQYF.

A word on this clonotype: A much larger clone is a single base away; this may be a read error. The rearrangement links TRBV7-2 to TRBJ2-2, with D tentatively TRBD1 or TRBD2 (5 bases each). With 0 bases removed from V and 4 bases from J, the gap between germline ends came to 12 bases. There are 16 residues in the CDR3. Per the germline V gene, CDR1 is SGHTA and CDR2 is FQGNSA. DNA of the CDR3: TGTGCCAGCAGCTTAGCGTCGGGGCCTGGCACCGGGGAGCTGTTTTTT. It translates to CASSLASGPGTGELFF.

This clonotype was picked up many times. The chain uses TRBV7-2 and TRBJ1-6, with 11 bases identical to TRBD1. Trimming took 4 bases from V and 10 from J; bases not matched to a gene: 3. There are 14 residues in the CDR3. Germline lookup yields CDR1 SGHTA and CDR2 FQGNSA. For the CDR3, the DNA is TGTGCCAGCAGCTCCGGGACAGGGGGATCACCCCTCCACTTT. Its protein product is CASSSGTGGSPLHF.

This clonotype was observed a few times. CDR3 DNA: TGTGCCAGCAGCTTGGAACCAGAATCGAACACCGGGGAGCTGTTTTTT. Translated, it gives CASSLEPESNTGELFF. V and J are TRBV5-5 and TRBJ2-2, with D hard to call. The germline V gene encodes CDR1 SGHKS and CDR2 YYEKEE (reference sequence). V lost 0 bases to trimming and J lost 0 bases, with 9 bases between them. CDR3 length: 16 amino acids.

In this sample, this clonotype turned up a few times. The genes are TRBV6-2 or TRBV6-3 and TRBJ2-5; perhaps TRBD1 as D (6 bases). The CDR3 is 15 residues long. V was shortened by 2 bases and J by 2 bases, with 12 bases between the two germline ends. The V gene's germline CDR1 is MNHEY and CDR2 SVGEGT. The CDR3 DNA is TGTGCCAGCAGTTACAGCAGGGGTTGGCAAGAGACCCAGTACTTC. Translation gives CASSYSRGWQETQYF.

This clonotype was picked up many times. The chain couples TRBV7-2 to TRBJ2-1; D is undetermined. Germline V gives CDR1 SGHTA, CDR2 FQGNSA. V gave up 1 base and J gave up 7 bases, with 8 bases separating them. The CDR3 covers 13 residues. The CDR3, as DNA: TGTGCCAGCAGCTTAGATCAGCTGAATGAGCAGTTCTTC. The encoded protein is CASSLDQLNEQFF. Using reference TRBV7-2 and TRBJ2-1 for the parts outside the CDR3, the full variable domain is GAGVSQSPSNKVTEKGKDVELRCDPISGHTALYWYRQSLGQGLEFLIYFQGNSAPDKSGLPSDRFSAERTGGSVSTLTIQRTQQEDSAVYLCASSLDQLNEQFFGPGTRLTVL.

This clonotype has at least ten counts. The DNA for the CDR3 is TGTGCCACCCGTGGGGGATCTCGGGGGAAGAACACTGAAGCTTTCTTT. It encodes CATRGGSRGKNTEAFF. The V gene is TRBV28, the J gene TRBJ1-1, with D possibly TRBD1 on 5 matching bases. This CDR3 region has 16 residues. Germline V gene lookup returns CDR1 MDHEN and CDR2 SYDVKM. The V and J ends lost 10 bases and 1 base respectively, with 22 bases between them. The full variable domain, its missing parts supplied by reference TRBV28 and TRBJ1-1, is DVKVTQSSRYLVKRTGEKVFLECVQDMDHENMFWYRQDPGLGLRLIYFSYDVKMKEKGDIPEGYSVSREKKERFSLILESASTNQTSMYLCATRGGSRGKNTEAFFGQGTRLTVV.

This clonotype was picked up a small number of times. This sequence joins TRBV6-1 and TRBJ2-7; TRBD2 agrees at 10 bases. The CDR3 covers 15 residues. The V gene end was trimmed by 2 bases and the J gene end by 3 bases; junction bases not matched to a gene: 4. Germline CDR1 is MNHNS and CDR2 is SASEGT. The CDR3 is CASSERASGGYEQYF. The CDR3 DNA sequence: TGTGCCAGCAGTGAACGGGCTAGCGGGGGCTACGAGCAGTACTTC.

The chain recombines TRBV29-1 with TRBJ2-1, with TRBD2 identical over 14 bases. The V and J ends lost 6 bases and 7 bases, in that order; junction bases with no gene match: 11. Germline CDR1 SQVTM, CDR2 ANQGSEA. This CDR3 has 16 residues. The chain's CDR3 is CSVSGTSGGVVNEQFF. The CDR3 DNA follows: TGCAGCGTCTCCGGGACTAGCGGGGGCGTCGTGAATGAGCAGTTCTTC.

The CDR3 protein is CASSDQGLGNQPQHF. DNA for the CDR3: TGTGCCAGCAGTGACCAGGGTTTGGGCAATCAGCCCCAGCATTTT. The rearrangement links TRBV12-3 or TRBV12-4 to TRBJ1-5; a possible D gene is TRBD1 (5 bases). The ends were cut back, 5 bases at V and 2 bases at J, with 13 bases in the middle. The CDR3 runs to 15 residues.

The V call is TRBV4-1, the J call TRBJ2-1; no firm D call. Germline loops: CDR1 MGHRA, CDR2 YSYEKL. The CDR3 consists of 11 residues. With 5 bases removed from V and 9 bases from J, the gap between germline ends came to 8 bases. The DNA for the CDR3 is TGCGCCAGCAGCTTCCACGGTGAGCAGTTCTTC. It translates to CASSFHGEQFF.

This clonotype was seen a few times. This sequence joins TRBV7-8 and TRBJ1-3; 9 nucleotides agree with TRBD1. The CDR3 sequence is 16 residues long. Trimming at V came to 3 bases and at J to 0 bases, leaving 3 bases not matched to a gene. Germline V gene sequence: CDR1 SGHVS, CDR2 FQNEAQ. DNA for the CDR3: TGTGCCAGCAGCTTGGGACAGGGAGTCTCTGGAAACACCATATATTTT. It encodes CASSLGQGVSGNTIYF.

This clonotype was seen ten or more times. The chain carries TRBV20-1 and TRBJ2-1; D is uncertain. Germline V gene lookup returns CDR1 DFQATT and CDR2 SNEGSKA (reference sequence). The CDR3 totals 15 residues. V was pared by 3 bases and J by 3 bases, with 15 bases between. The CDR3 loop reads CSASDQRTDYNEQFF. The CDR3 coding sequence is TGCAGTGCTAGCGATCAAAGGACGGACTACAATGAGCAGTTCTTC.

There are many counts of this clonotype. The CDR3 is CASSQGTGEINEQYF. The CDR3 region has the DNA TGTGCCAGCAGCCAGGGGACAGGGGAAATCAACGAGCAGTACTTC. The chain employs TRBV4-2 and TRBJ2-7; 10 nucleotides line up with TRBD1. The junction had 7 bases not matched to a gene; V was cut back by 3 bases and J by 5 bases. This CDR3 contains 15 residues. Germline V gene data show CDR1 as LGHNA and CDR2 as YNFKEQ.

The rearrangement links TRBV7-2 to TRBJ1-2; D is unclear. The CDR3 loop spans 14 amino acids. With 2 bases removed from V and 5 bases from J, the gap between germline ends came to 12 bases. Germline values: CDR1 SGHTA, CDR2 FQGNSA. The CDR3 bases are TGTGCCAGCAGCTTATCGACGTTTAGTTATGGCTACACCTTC. Residues: CASSLSTFSYGYTF.

V is TRBV5-1 and J is TRBJ1-1; TRBD1 is a possible D gene (6 bases). Trimming pared 1 base from V and 0 bases from J, leaving 16 bases between. CDR1 and CDR2 (germline): SGHRS, YFSETQ. CDR3 length: 17 residues. As DNA, the CDR3 is TGCGCCAGCAGCTTGTGGGGCCCGGGACACATGAACACTGAAGCTTTCTTT. This sequence encodes CASSLWGPGHMNTEAFF.

This clonotype has a handful of counts. This chain joins TRBV27 and TRBJ1-1; TRBD1 agrees at 7 bases. The CDR3 runs 15 residues. After removal of 7 bases from V and 1 base from J, the junction contained 9 bases not matched to a gene. Germline V gene data show CDR1 as MNHEY and CDR2 as SMNVEV (reference sequence). CDR3 bases: TGTGCCAGCAACAACGTCACAGGGGCGAACACTGAAGCTTTCTTT. Its protein product is CASNNVTGANTEAFF.

This sequence joins TRBV5-1 and TRBJ2-2; 9 nucleotides line up with TRBD1. Germline V gene sequence: CDR1 SGHRS, CDR2 YFSETQ. This CDR3 is built from 16 residues. After removal of 4 bases from V and 2 bases from J, the junction contained 6 bases not matched to a gene. The chain's CDR3 is CASSTGTGTNTGELFF. Written as DNA, the CDR3 is TGCGCCAGCAGCACCGGGACAGGGACTAACACCGGGGAGCTGTTTTTT.

The chain uses TRBV12-3 or TRBV12-4 and TRBJ1-2, with unresolved D. This CDR3 is 13 amino acids long. V was clipped by 0 bases and J by 7 bases, with 9 bases between them. This CDR3 reads CASSLASVGGYTF. Written as DNA, the CDR3 is TGTGCCAGCAGTTTAGCGTCGGTTGGTGGCTACACCTTC.

Details on this clonotype: An end of the junction differs from the germline gene, which may be a read error. J is TRBJ2-7 and V is TRBV7-8, with TRBD1 identical over 7 bases. The CDR3 spans 14 residues. The germline V gene has CDR1 SGHVS and CDR2 FQNEAQ. The chain's CDR3 is CASSQRDSTYGQYF. For the CDR3, the DNA is TGTGCCAGCAGCCAACGGGACAGCACCTACGGGCAGTACTTC.